The source of this T cell receptor (beta chain) is a study of blood T cell repertoires in COVID-19. Study in general: The analysed material was cDNA or gDNA that came from T cells, B-cell-depleted T cells, or PBMCs.

V shed 2 bases and J shed 5 bases, with 13 bases lying between them. The CDR3 has 15 residues. Germline lookup yields CDR1 MDHEN and CDR2 SYDVKM. The assay was immunoSEQ multiplex PCR, and TCRdb's table has in-frame clones only and misses some. This table holds more than 250,000 clones, about nine tenths found once. Specimen: PBMCs or T cells enriched from blood (not recorded which). This clonotype was sampled from a woman between 18 and 29 years old who had recovered from COVID-19. The chain is built from TRBV28 and TRBJ1-5, with a possible D match to TRBD1 (6 bases). The CDR3 loop is CASSLGRRGYQPQHF. DNA for the CDR3: TGTGCCAGCAGTTTAGGTCGCAGGGGCTATCAGCCCCAGCATTTT.